This T cell receptor beta chain is drawn from a study of OX40 agonist ivuxolimab in advanced cancers. Study-level background: Patients were dosed with the agonistic anti-OX40 (CD134) antibody ivuxolimab. Every 2 weeks, ivuxolimab was infused into the patients intravenously at between 0.01 and 10 mg/kg.

Sampling times: baseline, cycle 4 day 1, cycle 7 day 1. CDR3 length: 14 residues. Deletions cut 5 bases from V and 4 bases from J, with 15 bases between. The V gene's germline CDR1 is LGHNA and CDR2 YNFKEQ. The method was immunoSEQ multiplex PCR; TCRdb's version includes in-frame clones alone and lacks a portion of them. In the table there are about 18,000 clones, about 71% of which are singletons. This clone was seen a handful of times. The antigen remains unidentified. General study results and limits: Nonresponders, in some cases, also had low normalized T-cell clonal expansion.

The sample in question was CD4+ or CD8+ T cells sorted from blood, obtained in a trial of the OX40 agonist ivuxolimab. This sequence was found in an adult with an advanced solid tumor such as melanoma, head and neck, liver or kidney cancer. The chain links TRBV4-2 to TRBJ2-7; D ambiguous. CDR3 nucleotides: TGTGCCAGCAGCTATGCGACGGGCGTATACGAGCAGTACTTC. Protein product: CASSYATGVYEQYF.